What follows are 27 T cell receptor beta chains derived from one specimen sequenced in a study of cytomegalovirus exposure and HLA in healthy donors. Both 60 Vbeta primers and 13 Jbeta primers went into the PCR. The data were produced by immunoSEQ multiplex PCR, yet TCRdb's version contains in-frame clones alone and is incomplete. Altogether around 85,000 clones are present, around three quarters being singletons, with the ten largest covering 1.1%. The sample was PBMCs. The receptor set was obtained from a male donor in good health and CMV-seronegative.

The V and J genes are TRBV4-1 and TRBJ1-5; perhaps TRBD1 as D (5 bases). The CDR3 extends over 17 amino acids. Germline CDR1 is MGHRA and CDR2 is YSYEKL. Trimming cost V 5 bases and J 2 bases, with 19 bases left between them. In nucleotides, the CDR3 is TGCGCCAGCAGCGATCCGGGCGTCGCCAGGGGCAATCAGCCCCAGCATTTT. Translated: CASSDPGVARGNQPQHF.

V usage is TRBV15 and J usage is TRBJ2-7, with a tentative D call TRBD1 (6 bases). The CDR3 contains 14 residues. The ends were cut back, 8 bases at V and 2 bases at J, with 16 bases in the middle. Germline lookup yields CDR1 LNHNV and CDR2 YYDKDF (reference sequence). The CDR3 DNA reads as TGTGCCACCTCAGGGGCAGTCGTCGCCTACGAGCAGTACTTC. It is translated as CATSGAVVAYEQYF.

This clone was seen a handful of times. This chain connects TRBV5-1 to TRBJ1-3; tentative D call: TRBD1 (5 bases). Trimming shortened V by 1 base and J by 3 bases, and 11 bases separated the two germline ends. CDR3 length equals 15 residues. Germline V gene lookup returns CDR1 SGHRS and CDR2 YFSETQ. The CDR3 DNA sequence: TGCGCCAGCAGCTTGAGTCCAGGGAATGGAAACACCATATATTTT. Its protein product is CASSLSPGNGNTIYF.

This clone showed up just once. Here the CDR3 reads CASSYGDSEQYF. As DNA, the CDR3 is TGTGCCAGCAGTTATGGTGACAGCGAGCAGTACTTC. The J gene is TRBJ2-7, the V gene TRBV6-6; D perhaps matches TRBD1 (5 bases). With 3 bases removed from V and 6 bases from J, the gap between germline ends came to 9 bases. Germline assignment: CDR1 MNHNY and CDR2 SVGAGI (reference sequence). There are 12 residues in the CDR3.

The V call is TRBV2, the J call TRBJ2-1, with 7 bases that match TRBD1. Losses at the gene ends were 3 bases for V and 4 bases for J; bases not matched to a gene: 3. The germline V gene encodes CDR1 SNHLY and CDR2 FYNNEI. This CDR3 spans 14 amino acids. The CDR3 region has the DNA TGTGCCAGCAGTGATCGGACAGGATACAATGAGCAGTTCTTC. Translating it yields CASSDRTGYNEQFF.

Here the CDR3 DNA reads TGTGCCAGCACCCGGGACAGGGGAGGGCTTCATAATGGCTACACCTTC. Amino acids: CASTRDRGGLHNGYTF. The rearrangement uses TRBV5-4 and TRBJ1-2, with 10 bases matching TRBD1. This CDR3 region has 16 residues. The V and J ends lost 6 bases and 6 bases, in that order; junction bases with no gene match: 14. CDR1 and CDR2 from the germline V gene are SGHNT and YYREEE (reference sequence).

As concerns this clone: Other nucleotide sequences in the sample specify the same CDR3. The chain joins TRBV30 to TRBJ1-2; possibly TRBD1 for D (6 bases). CDR1 is GTSNPN and CDR2 is SVGIG in the germline V gene (reference sequence). The CDR3 totals 14 residues. With 0 bases removed from V and 8 bases from J, the gap between germline ends came to 16 bases. CDR3 in DNA: TGTGCCTGGAGTGTACAGCGGGGCCAGGGGGGCTACACCTTC. It yields the protein CAWSVQRGQGGYTF.

This chain links TRBV6-1 with TRBJ1-6, with D maybe TRBD1 (6 bases). Trimming pared 3 bases from V and 6 bases from J, leaving 12 bases between. This CDR3 contains 15 residues. From germline, CDR1 is MNHNS and CDR2 SASEGT. CDR3 protein: CASSDHRDRNSPLHF. The DNA of the CDR3 is TGTGCCAGCAGTGACCACAGGGATCGTAATTCACCCCTCCACTTT.

DNA for the CDR3: TGTGCCAGCAGTGATTGGGGGGCAGATACGCAGTATTTT. It translates to CASSDWGADTQYF. The chain is built from TRBV2 and TRBJ2-3; possibly TRBD2 for D (6 bases). From germline, CDR1 is SNHLY and CDR2 FYNNEI. V gave up 3 bases and J gave up 4 bases, with 8 bases separating them. This CDR3 has 13 residues.

This clone came up a few times. The chain carries TRBV7-7 and TRBJ2-5; D possibly corresponds to TRBD1 (5 bases). CDR1 SSHAT and CDR2 FNYEAQ come from the germline V gene (reference sequence). V lost 1 base, J lost 5 bases, and 8 bases lay in between. This CDR3 contains 13 residues. The CDR3 loop reads CASSLGPGETQYF. The CDR3 coding sequence is TGTGCCAGCAGCTTAGGCCCAGGGGAGACCCAGTACTTC.

This clone has just a few counts. J is TRBJ2-3 and V is TRBV7-2; TRBD1 might be the D (6 bases). Trimming removed 2 bases at V and 0 bases at J, with 12 bases between. The V gene's germline CDR1 is SGHTA and CDR2 FQGNSA. The CDR3 length is 16 residues. This CDR3 is CASSLLQGQSTDTQYF. In nucleotides, the CDR3 is TGTGCCAGCAGCTTATTACAGGGCCAAAGCACAGATACGCAGTATTTT.

This clone was observed a handful of times. The chain uses TRBV4-1 and TRBJ1-4; D is ambiguous. There are 16 residues in the CDR3. Trimming pared 1 base from V and 7 bases from J, leaving 16 bases between. CDR1 and CDR2 (germline): MGHRA, YSYEKL. In DNA form, the CDR3 reads TGCGCCAGCAGCCAAGTGGGGTCAGGTGGACTTGAAAAACTGTTTTTT. Amino acid sequence: CASSQVGSGGLEKLFF.

The rearrangement uses TRBV5-1 and TRBJ2-7, with TRBD1 matching over 9 bases. The trim removed 6 bases at V and 4 bases at J, leaving 14 bases unmatched. Germline CDR1 and CDR2: SGHRS and YFSETQ. The CDR3 extends over 16 amino acids. Written as DNA, the CDR3 is TGCGCCAGCATCATGGATCCGGGACAGGGAATTTACGAGCAGTACTTC. Translating gives CASIMDPGQGIYEQYF.

There are a few counts of this clone. The chain has TRBV27 and TRBJ2-5; 8 bases are shared with TRBD1. Germline V gene data show CDR1 as MNHEY and CDR2 as SMNVEV (reference sequence). This CDR3 is built from 16 residues. The V segment lost 5 bases and the J segment 2 bases; nucleotides outside the gene matches: 10. The CDR3 protein is CASSPRTGLKQETQYF. Here the CDR3 DNA reads TGTGCCAGCAGTCCCAGGACAGGGTTAAAGCAAGAGACCCAGTACTTC.

This clone turned up a few times. The genes are TRBV5-6 and TRBJ2-3, with 7 bases aligning to TRBD2. CDR1 is SGHDT, CDR2 YYEEEE, per germline. Trimming cost V 0 bases and J 3 bases; bases outside gene matches: 4. This CDR3 spans 15 amino acids. CDR3 residues: CASSLGAGPTDTQYF. DNA for the CDR3: TGTGCCAGCAGCTTGGGAGCGGGACCGACAGATACGCAGTATTTT.

The rearrangement joins TRBV29-1 to TRBJ2-2; tentative D call: TRBD2 (5 bases). V was trimmed by 6 bases and J by 8 bases, leaving 10 bases between them. The germline CDR1 and CDR2 sequences are SQVTM and ANQGSEA. The CDR3 has 11 amino acids. The CDR3 nucleotides are TGCAGCGTACCCCGGGGAGGGGAGCTGTTTTTT. Translated, it gives CSVPRGGELFF.

The CDR3 is CASSLALAPNEQYF. CDR3 nucleotides: TGTGCCAGCAGCTTAGCGTTAGCGCCCAACGAGCAGTACTTC. J is TRBJ2-7 and V is TRBV7-8, with D tentatively TRBD2 (5 bases). There are 14 residues in the CDR3. V was cut by 0 bases and J by 5 bases, with 11 bases left in between. Per the germline V gene, CDR1 is SGHVS and CDR2 is FQNEAQ.

The DNA for the CDR3 is TGTGCCAGTAGTGGGGGGACGTTGGGCAATGAGCAGTTCTTC. Protein product: CASSGGTLGNEQFF. V usage is TRBV19 and J usage is TRBJ2-1, with D perhaps matching TRBD2 (6 bases). The CDR3 is 14 amino acids. V lost 5 bases, J lost 6 bases, and 14 bases lay in between. The germline V gene has CDR1 LNHDA and CDR2 SQIVND (reference sequence).

The chain has TRBV6-5 and TRBJ2-7; 8 nucleotides align to TRBD1. Trimming took 6 bases from V and 6 from J; bases not matched to a gene: 10. Per the germline V gene, CDR1 is MNHEY and CDR2 is SVGAGI. This CDR3 has 14 amino acids. The CDR3 DNA reads TGTGCCAGCAGCCCGACAGGGGCTATGATCGAGCAGTACTTC. The encoded protein is CASSPTGAMIEQYF.

Only a few counts were recorded for this clone. The chain recombines TRBV29-1 with TRBJ1-5; no clear D gene. Germline CDR1 is SQVTM and CDR2 is ANQGSEA. Trimming took off 6 bases at V and 4 bases at J, with 10 bases between the two ends. The CDR3 runs 12 residues. The CDR3 DNA reads TGCAGCGTCGGAGGAGTAAATCAGCCCCAGCATTTT. Translated: CSVGGVNQPQHF.

The chain has TRBV6-1 and TRBJ2-7; 11 bases fit TRBD1. The CDR3 spans 15 residues. Germline trimming cut 7 bases from V and 2 bases from J; bases unmatched to any gene: 7. Germline CDR1 reads MNHNS; CDR2 reads SASEGT. The CDR3 reads CASKPGQGATYEQYF. As DNA, the CDR3 is TGTGCCAGCAAGCCAGGACAGGGGGCGACCTACGAGCAGTACTTC.

The chain links TRBV30 to TRBJ2-7, with 9 bases identical to TRBD2. The CDR3 extends over 14 amino acids. V gave up 2 bases and J gave up 7 bases; unmatched junction bases: 9. Germline CDR1 reads GTSNPN; CDR2 reads SVGIG (reference sequence). CDR3 protein: CAWSTAGGSREQYF. Written as DNA, the CDR3 is TGTGCCTGGAGTACCGCGGGGGGGTCGAGAGAGCAGTACTTC.

This clone was observed a single time. The chain combines TRBV10-3 with TRBJ1-1; TRBD1 is a possible D gene (6 bases). The length of the CDR3 is 14 residues. The germline gives CDR1 ENHRY, CDR2 SYGVKD. Trimming shortened V by 4 bases and J by 0 bases, and 9 bases separated the two germline ends. Here the CDR3 DNA reads TGTGCCATCAGTGGGGGGGGGCTGAACACTGAAGCTTTCTTT. Protein: CAISGGGLNTEAFF.

The rearrangement joins TRBV5-4 to TRBJ1-4, with 7 bases lining up with TRBD1. V lost 0 bases to trimming and J lost 8 bases; unmatched junction nucleotides: 7. Germline CDR1 and CDR2: SGHNT and YYREEE (reference sequence). The CDR3 runs to 15 residues. CDR3 coding DNA: TGTGCCAGCAGCTTGGGACAGGGTGGTGGCGAAAAACTGTTTTTT. Translation: CASSLGQGGGEKLFF.

This clone was recorded once. The genes are TRBV5-6 and TRBJ2-7; the D is unclear. The germline CDR1 and CDR2 sequences are SGHDT and YYEEEE. CDR3 size: 14 residues. V was shortened by 4 bases and J by 4 bases, with 15 bases between the two germline ends. The CDR3 bases are TGTGCCAGCAGCCCTGGGCTGTTTGGTTACGAGCAGTACTTC. It codes for CASSPGLFGYEQYF.

The chain uses TRBV5-4 and TRBJ2-3; D ambiguous. CDR3 size: 13 residues. With 0 bases removed from V and 4 bases from J, the gap between germline ends came to 6 bases. CDR1 is SGHNT, CDR2 YYREEE, per germline (reference sequence). For the CDR3, the DNA is TGTGCCAGCAGCTTGGATTATCCAGATACGCAGTATTTT. Its translation: CASSLDYPDTQYF.

The chain is built from TRBV28 and TRBJ1-1, with D unresolved. Germline V CDR1 and CDR2: MDHEN, SYDVKM. The CDR3 length is 13 residues. The V end lost 3 bases, the J end lost 1 base, and 6 bases lay between the germline ends. The CDR3 loop reads CASSFSRNTEAFF. The CDR3 bases are TGTGCCAGCAGTTTTTCGAGGAACACTGAAGCTTTCTTT.